A single T cell receptor (beta chain) is shown here with its context. Its target is not known. This sample stems from a study of cytomegalovirus exposure and HLA in healthy donors. Findings and caveats of the study: About 87% or about 30% of the time was how often most TCR beta V segments were productive, according to an earlier analysis. In a later analysis, compared with equally common non-associated chains, HLA-associated beta chains were more expanded. Among TCR beta chains, those listed as cytomegalovirus-associated numbered over 150.

Trimming pared 3 bases from V and 3 bases from J, leaving 11 bases between. Germline lookup yields CDR1 LNHDA and CDR2 SQIVND (reference sequence). This CDR3 region has 14 residues. The PCR used 60 Vbeta and 13 Jbeta primers. Authors' methods: In a later analysis, the count reached some 83 million unique TCR beta chains, with around 10 million shared. The repertoire was sequenced with immunoSEQ multiplex PCR; TCRdb's copy has only in-frame clones and lacks some. V, J and clone size derive from that table, while D and trimming were established from the DNA sequence. Here the sample spans roughly 110,000 clones, roughly four fifths being singletons.

The source material was PBMCs. The J gene is TRBJ1-1, the V gene TRBV19; D remains unclear. The clonotype was recovered from a woman between 45 and 65 years old in good health and CMV-seropositive. CDR3 sequence: CASSISGRDTEAFF. Here the CDR3 DNA reads TGTGCCAGTAGTATCTCGGGAAGGGACACTGAAGCTTTCTTT.